This T cell receptor (beta chain) was sequenced for a study of PD-L1 blockade in urothelial cancer. Overall study results and limits: Larger 3-week expansion of tumor-associated blood clones was seen in durable-benefit patients.

Produced via immunoSEQ multiplex PCR; TCRdb's table is partial and in-frame only. The data show tens of thousands of clones, with 90% seen just once and roughly 9.4% held by the top ten. Germline assignment: CDR1 MNHEY and CDR2 SVGAGI. The length of the CDR3 is 15 residues. V dropped 0 bases and J dropped 2; count of bases not matched to a gene: 3. For this clone: Its target is unknown.

The source is a man in his sixties with urothelial cancer. This chain connects TRBV6-5 to TRBJ2-5; 7 bases align to TRBD2. Material: PBMCs, obtained around atezolizumab (anti-PD-L1) treatment. The CDR3 DNA reads TGTGCCAGCAGTTACTCGCTAGCGGCACAAGAGACCCAGTACTTC. This gives the protein CASSYSLAAQETQYF.